Presented here are 14 T cell receptor beta chains from one specimen sequenced in a study of patients and donors after allogeneic stem cell transplantation (dated by TCRdb to the early 2020s). Library creation used RT-PCR. The run used a NextSeq 550. TCRdb reprocessing: public reads trimmed at Q25 with fastp, clones called with MiXCR, in-frame beta chains kept. Every distinct CDR3 protein forms one entry, paired with its most common genes and DNA. In this sample the table shows some 87,000 distinct CDR3 sequences, roughly 50% of which occur a single time. The ten most abundant clones make up approximately 60% of the sample. Sequencing used blood, either unsorted or a sorted T cell fraction (not recorded which). The receptors were gathered from a human donor who was either an allogeneic HSCT recipient or a stem cell or donor lymphocyte infusion donor (not recorded which). It is not recorded whose cells these are; they may come from a transplant donor.

The DNA for the CDR3 is TGCAGCGTTGTAGGGCAGCTTTGGGACTATGGCTACACCTTC. Residues: CSVVGQLWDYGYTF. This chain links TRBV29-1 with TRBJ1-2; D not resolved. Germline CDR1 is SQVTM and CDR2 is ANQGSEA. V was pared by 4 bases and J by 3 bases, with 15 bases between. CDR3 size: 14 residues.

This clonotype was seen only a few times. The chain has TRBV11-2 and TRBJ1-1, with D uncertain. Trimming took 4 bases from V and 0 from J, leaving 12 bases between them. Germline V gives CDR1 SGHAT, CDR2 FQNNGV. This CDR3 has 15 residues. The CDR3 bases are TGTGCCAGCAGCTCCCTCGAGCGGATGAACACTGAAGCTTTCTTT. It is translated as CASSSLERMNTEAFF.

The J gene is TRBJ1-1, the V gene TRBV28; the D is unclear. V lost 7 bases to trimming and J lost 6 bases, with 12 bases between them. Germline CDR1 reads MDHEN; CDR2 reads SYDVKM. The CDR3 runs 12 residues. This chain's CDR3 is CASNAKIPEAFF. The CDR3 bases are TGTGCCAGCAACGCTAAAATCCCTGAAGCTTTCTTT.

This clonotype appeared a few times. This chain connects TRBV9 to TRBJ1-1, with 7 bases matching TRBD1. This CDR3 has 14 amino acids. V dropped 0 bases and J dropped 11; count of bases not matched to a gene: 10. Germline CDR1 is SGDLS and CDR2 is YYNGEE. The CDR3: CASSVAGQISGAFF. The DNA for the CDR3 is TGTGCCAGCAGCGTAGCGGGACAGATCTCCGGGGCTTTCTTT.

This chain uses TRBV20-1 with TRBJ1-6, with 7 bases aligning to TRBD1. This CDR3 comprises 15 residues. Per the germline V gene, CDR1 is DFQATT and CDR2 is SNEGSKA (reference sequence). J gave up 9 bases and V 0 bases, and 8 bases lay outside the gene matches. The CDR3 loop reads CSARDLGRDSSPLHF. The CDR3 region has the DNA TGCAGTGCTAGAGATCTTGGCAGGGACAGTTCACCCCTCCACTTT.

The J gene is TRBJ1-2, the V gene TRBV6-5; D perhaps matches TRBD1 (6 bases). The CDR3 has 12 amino acids. Germline CDR1 is MNHEY and CDR2 is SVGAGI. V lost 6 bases and J 4 bases, leaving 9 bases between the germline ends. CDR3 nucleotides: TGTGCCAGCAGGGACAGCATCTATGGCTACACCTTC. This translates into CASRDSIYGYTF.

Comment on this clonotype: Germline is not matched at one junction end, which may reflect a read error. The V and J genes are TRBV6-2 or TRBV6-3 and TRBJ1-6; D is ambiguous. This CDR3 is built from 12 residues. Germline V CDR1 and CDR2: MNHEY, SVGEGT. CDR3 nucleotide sequence: TGTGCCAGCAGTGACTCAAGATCACCCCTCCACTTT. As protein: CASSDSRSPLHF.

The CDR3 nucleotides read TGCAGCGCTCCCTCCCCTCATCCGCTTGAAGCTTTCTTT. Residues: CSAPSPHPLEAFF. The chain is built from TRBV29-1 and TRBJ1-1; D unclear. Trimming shortened V by 7 bases and J by 7 bases, and 19 bases separated the two germline ends. CDR3 length: 13 amino acids. Germline-derived CDR1 and CDR2 are SQVTM and ANQGSEA.

This sequence joins TRBV6-5 and TRBJ2-2, with 13 bases that match TRBD2. Germline trimming cut 4 bases from V and 4 bases from J; bases unmatched to any gene: 12. The CDR3 spans 19 residues. CDR1 and CDR2 (germline): MNHEY, SVGAGI. The CDR3 DNA sequence: TGTGCCAGCAGTTCGGCCGGACTAGCGGGAGCTCCGGGCACCGGGGAGCTGTTTTTT. This encodes CASSSAGLAGAPGTGELFF.

The table lists this clonotype with a few counts. V and J are TRBV7-9 and TRBJ1-5; no reliable D call. The ends were cut back, 0 bases at V and 0 bases at J, with 9 bases in the middle. The CDR3 has 16 amino acids. CDR1 SEHNR and CDR2 FQNEAQ come from the germline V gene (reference sequence). CDR3 region: CASSLATPISNQPQHF. The CDR3 region has the DNA TGTGCCAGCAGCTTAGCGACACCGATTAGCAATCAGCCCCAGCATTTT.

The chain links TRBV18 to TRBJ1-1; tentatively, D is TRBD1 (6 bases). Deletions cut 1 base from V and 5 bases from J, with 11 bases between. The CDR3 runs 14 residues. The germline gives CDR1 KGHSH, CDR2 LQKENI. The CDR3 nucleotides read TGTGCCAGCTCACCACAGGGGGTGGGAACTGAAGCTTTCTTT. Amino acids: CASSPQGVGTEAFF.

This sequence joins TRBV7-3 and TRBJ1-2; tentatively, D is TRBD1 (6 bases). The germline V gene has CDR1 SGHTA and CDR2 FQGTGA. V was pared by 5 bases and J by 7 bases, with 14 bases between. This CDR3 region has 13 residues. CDR3 sequence: CASSTPQGGGYTF. CDR3 DNA: TGTGCCAGCAGCACTCCACAAGGGGGTGGCTACACCTTC.

The rearrangement links TRBV12-3 or TRBV12-4 to TRBJ1-4; weak D call: TRBD1 (6 bases). V gave up 6 bases and J gave up 2 bases, with 19 bases separating them. The CDR3 is 17 residues long. This CDR3 reads CASSPGQPLLTNEKLFF. The CDR3 coding sequence is TGTGCCAGCAGCCCTGGACAGCCGTTACTTACTAATGAAAAACTGTTTTTT.

The genes are TRBV20-1 and TRBJ1-1; D is perhaps TRBD1 (5 bases). CDR1 DFQATT and CDR2 SNEGSKA come from the germline V gene (reference sequence). This CDR3 has 11 amino acids. The V gene lost 6 bases and the J gene lost 6 bases, with 11 bases spanning the gap. The CDR3: CSANGGAEAFF. For the CDR3, the DNA is TGCAGTGCGAATGGGGGGGCTGAAGCTTTCTTT.